Presented here are 12 T cell receptor beta chains from one specimen sequenced in a study of T cell repertoires in cytomegalovirus infection. Via MiXCR, TCRdb re-called the reads, giving one row per CDR3 protein. The sample shows about 500,000 distinct CDR3 sequences, roughly a third of them seen only once. These TCRs are of unknown antigen specificity. Sequenced material: cultured PBMCs, taken from culture after CMV antigen stimulation. The receptor set was obtained from a human donor in good health (CMV status not recorded). Some clones in this sample may be carry-over from other donors' samples.

Only a few counts were recorded for this clonotype. The CDR3 DNA follows: TGTGCCAGCAGCTTAGTAGGTTGGGGGCGAGATACGCAGTATTTT. Encoded protein: CASSLVGWGRDTQYF. The chain uses TRBV7-2 and TRBJ2-3; tentative D call: TRBD1 (6 bases). The CDR3 consists of 15 residues. Trimming took 1 base from V and 5 from J, leaving 13 bases between them. Germline V gives CDR1 SGHTA, CDR2 FQGNSA.

This clonotype was seen only a few times. This sequence joins TRBV6-5 and TRBJ2-2; D remains ambiguous. Trimming removed 0 bases at V and 6 bases at J, with 5 bases between. This CDR3 has 13 amino acids. Germline V gene sequence: CDR1 MNHEY, CDR2 SVGAGI. Here the CDR3 reads CASSYSESGELFF. The CDR3 DNA sequence: TGTGCCAGCAGTTACTCGGAGTCCGGGGAGCTGTTTTTT.

This clonotype has a handful of counts. The CDR3 region has the DNA TGTGCCAGCAGACGACCCTTCACTAGCGGGAGGGCGACAGATACGCAGTATTTT. It specifies CASRRPFTSGRATDTQYF. This chain links TRBV11-2 with TRBJ2-3; 13 bases align to TRBD2. Germline loops: CDR1 SGHAT, CDR2 FQNNGV. The CDR3 spans 18 residues. The junction had 12 bases not matched to a gene; V was cut back by 6 bases and J by 3 bases.

V gene TRBV15 combines with J gene TRBJ1-1; D call uncertain. Trimming removed 0 bases from V and 4 bases from J, with 12 bases in between. The CDR3 has 15 residues. Germline V gives CDR1 LNHNV, CDR2 YYDKDF (reference sequence). The CDR3 sequence is CATSRDPGGGTEAFF. CDR3 DNA: TGTGCCACCAGCAGAGATCCGGGTGGCGGCACTGAAGCTTTCTTT.

Ten or more counts support this clonotype. The rearrangement joins TRBV7-2 to TRBJ2-7; D may correspond to TRBD1 or TRBD2 (5 bases each). The germline CDR1 and CDR2 sequences are SGHTA and FQGNSA. V was clipped by 6 bases and J by 2 bases, with 14 bases between them. This CDR3 comprises 14 residues. CDR3 residues: CASSRPGLPYEQYF. CDR3 nucleotide sequence: TGTGCCAGCAGTCGGCCGGGGCTTCCCTACGAGCAGTACTTC.

The chain recombines TRBV27 with TRBJ2-7, with TRBD2 identical over 8 bases. CDR3 length: 15 residues. V dropped 0 bases and J dropped 4; count of bases not matched to a gene: 5. Germline V CDR1 and CDR2: MNHEY, SMNVEV (reference sequence). The CDR3 spells CASSLSTSAAYEQYF. The CDR3 DNA reads as TGTGCCAGCAGTTTATCGACTAGCGCGGCTTACGAGCAGTACTTC.

The gene calls are TRBV27 and TRBJ2-7, with TRBD2 as a possible D gene (6 bases). Germline lookup yields CDR1 MNHEY and CDR2 SMNVEV (reference sequence). V was cut by 5 bases and J by 6 bases, with 14 bases left in between. The CDR3 sequence is 13 residues long. The DNA of the CDR3 is TGTGCCAGCAGTGAGACAGAACTAGCCGAGCAGTACTTC. Translated: CASSETELAEQYF.

This clonotype showed up many times. J is TRBJ2-2 and V is TRBV7-2; D is unresolved. This CDR3 spans 14 amino acids. Trimming took off 5 bases at V and 1 base at J, with 8 bases between the two ends. The germline CDR1 and CDR2 sequences are SGHTA and FQGNSA. The CDR3 loop is CASSPYGNTGELFF. Written as DNA, the CDR3 is TGTGCCAGCAGCCCGTATGGGAACACCGGGGAGCTGTTTTTT.

This clonotype was observed a single time. The rearrangement joins TRBV2 to TRBJ2-4; D remains unclear. Trimming shortened V by 7 bases and J by 0 bases, and 7 bases separated the two germline ends. From germline, CDR1 is SNHLY and CDR2 FYNNEI. CDR3 size: 13 residues. Written as DNA, the CDR3 is TGTGCCAGCAATATACGAGCCAAAAACATTCAGTACTTC. Translating it yields CASNIRAKNIQYF.

This clonotype is a singleton in its sample. With a much larger clone just one base away, this may be a read error. The CDR3 protein is CASSERMTGPNTETFF. In DNA form, the CDR3 reads TGTGCCAGCAGTGAAAGGATGACAGGTCCGAACACTGAAACTTTCTTT. This chain connects TRBV6-1 to TRBJ1-1, with D possibly being TRBD1 (6 bases). Germline assignment: CDR1 MNHNS and CDR2 SASEGT. The CDR3 sequence is 16 residues long.

There are many counts of this clonotype. V is TRBV25-1 and J is TRBJ1-5; D remains unclear. CDR3 size: 11 residues. Germline lookup yields CDR1 MGHDK and CDR2 SYGVNS. V was shortened by 3 bases and J by 11 bases, with 8 bases between the two germline ends. This CDR3 is CASSDLGTQHF. The CDR3 region has the DNA TGTGCCAGCAGTGACCTTGGGACCCAGCATTTT.

This clonotype was observed a handful of times. This chain uses TRBV7-6 with TRBJ2-1, with D unresolved. The CDR3 contains 15 residues. From germline, CDR1 is SGHVS and CDR2 FNYEAQ. Between the trimmed V and J ends, which lost 8 bases and 5 bases, there was a span of 19 bases. CDR3 nucleotides: TGTGCCAGCGATTTAGTAGTAGGAACGAACAATGAGCAGTTCTTC. Translation: CASDLVVGTNNEQFF.